These T cell receptor beta chains were read from a single sample in a study of blood T cell repertoires in COVID-19. This table comes from immunoSEQ multiplex PCR, and its TCRdb copy is limited to in-frame clones, with some not included. The table lists about 400,000 clones, over 85% of them singletons. The specimen sequenced was PBMCs or T cells enriched from blood (not recorded which). The source of these receptors is a woman in her 30s who had recovered from COVID-19. CDR3s include the opening cysteine and the closing phenylalanine or tryptophan. Not all rows give a size; the values are once, few, many and, for expanded clones, a class.

v_call: TRBV2; clone_size: .; cdr3_aa: CASKIAGPTDTQYF
v_call: TRBV30; clone_size: .; cdr3_aa: CAWSVWGGFGGNTIYF
v_call: TRBV4-3; clone_size: .; cdr3_aa: CASSPRQGRKLFF
v_call: TRBV9; clone_size: .; cdr3_aa: CASSPRSTF
v_call: TRBV7-3; clone_size: .; cdr3_aa: CASRGLAGDQGAGELFF
v_call: TRBV27; clone_size: .; cdr3_aa: CASSPRGAGSYEQYF
v_call: TRBV27; clone_size: few; cdr3_aa: CASSLSGNLGYYGYTF
v_call: TRBV4-3; clone_size: .; cdr3_aa: CASSQGPGEDTQYF
v_call: TRBV4-1; clone_size: .; cdr3_aa: CASSQLAGGETQYF
v_call: TRBV5-4; clone_size: .; cdr3_aa: CALTRDRVYEQYF
v_call: TRBV5-4; clone_size: .; cdr3_aa: CASSFETGEQYF
v_call: TRBV6-2/TRBV6-3; clone_size: .; cdr3_aa: CASSYGHGVSGNTIYF
v_call: TRBV3-1/TRBV3-2; clone_size: .; cdr3_aa: CASSQVGSSPLHF
v_call: TRBV15; clone_size: .; cdr3_aa: CATSLAGASTDTQYF
v_call: TRBV18; clone_size: .; cdr3_aa: CASSSGQGTGELFF
v_call: TRBV24-1; clone_size: .; cdr3_aa: CATSDARTPNNEQFF
v_call: TRBV11-3; clone_size: .; cdr3_aa: CASSLRSGSYNEQFF
v_call: TRBV6-4; clone_size: .; cdr3_aa: CASPPGTGDRVKYNEQFF
v_call: TRBV5-1; clone_size: .; cdr3_aa: CASSLYPTETSYNEQFF
v_call: TRBV7-2; clone_size: .; cdr3_aa: CASSWAGSSYNEQFF
v_call: TRBV5-4; clone_size: .; cdr3_aa: CASSGNLGQSGTDTQYF
v_call: TRBV5-1; clone_size: .; cdr3_aa: CASSFPGGVQETQYF
v_call: TRBV7-9; clone_size: .; cdr3_aa: CASSLETLWGVGDTQYF
v_call: TRBV6-2/TRBV6-3; clone_size: few; cdr3_aa: CASSPQDSPLHF
v_call: TRBV6-5; clone_size: .; cdr3_aa: CASRGSPETQYF
v_call: TRBV3-1/TRBV3-2; clone_size: .; cdr3_aa: CASSAGGTDTQYF
v_call: TRBV7-9; clone_size: .; cdr3_aa: CASSLDAGGVGTEAFF
v_call: TRBV19; clone_size: .; cdr3_aa: CASSNRGDSNQPQHF
v_call: TRBV30; clone_size: .; cdr3_aa: CAWTRTGNTIYF
v_call: TRBV11-1; clone_size: .; cdr3_aa: CASSLVLGGAFNEQFF
v_call: TRBV10-3; clone_size: .; cdr3_aa: CAIKDKTGTHYGYTF
v_call: TRBV7-2; clone_size: once; cdr3_aa: CASSFAQNQPQHF
v_call: TRBV6-5; clone_size: .; cdr3_aa: CASRGDMSWGEQFF
v_call: TRBV19; clone_size: once; cdr3_aa: CASSGVGTGASPLHF
v_call: TRBV7-2; clone_size: .; cdr3_aa: CASSHLMSSYNEQFF
v_call: TRBV3-1/TRBV3-2; clone_size: .; cdr3_aa: CASSRKRQGAYEQYF
v_call: TRBV14; clone_size: .; cdr3_aa: CASSPRVRNTEAFF